The 6 T cell receptor beta chains reported below all come from one sample, sequenced in a study of PD-L1 blockade in urothelial cancer. As for time point: pretreatment peripheral blood. Profiling relied on immunoSEQ multiplex PCR, and the TCRdb table lists in-frame clones only, not all of them. In the table there are tens of thousands of clones, roughly 79% of which are singletons. Sequenced material: PBMCs, taken around atezolizumab (anti-PD-L1) treatment. The source of these receptors is a man between 65 and 85 years old with urothelial cancer.

This sequence joins TRBV7-9 and TRBJ1-4; 8 nucleotides agree with TRBD1. The CDR3 sequence is 14 residues long. Germline V gene lookup returns CDR1 SEHNR and CDR2 FQNEAQ (reference sequence). V gave up 5 bases and J gave up 7 bases; unmatched junction bases: 6. In DNA, the CDR3 is TGTGCCAGCAGCGCCCGGACAGGGAGTGAAAAACTGTTTTTT. This encodes CASSARTGSEKLFF.

The rearrangement uses TRBV5-4 and TRBJ2-1; maybe TRBD1 (6 bases). The CDR3 totals 17 residues. Germline assignment: CDR1 SGHNT and CDR2 YYREEE (reference sequence). The V and J ends lost 4 bases and 2 bases respectively, with 19 bases between them. The chain's CDR3 is CASSPQSGAGAYNEQFF. As DNA, the CDR3 is TGTGCCAGCAGCCCCCAGTCCGGGGCAGGGGCCTACAATGAGCAGTTCTTC.

The chain employs TRBV7-8 and TRBJ2-2; 8 bases are a match to TRBD1. Germline V CDR1 and CDR2: SGHVS, FQNEAQ. CDR3 size: 14 residues. Unmatched junction bases numbered 2, after V lost 5 bases and J lost 3 bases. As DNA, the CDR3 is TGTGCCAGCAGCCTGACAGGGGACACCGGGGAGCTGTTTTTT. It yields the protein CASSLTGDTGELFF. The full variable domain, its missing parts supplied by reference TRBV7-8 and TRBJ2-2, is GAGVSQSPRYKVAKRGQDVALRCDPISGHVSLFWYQQALGQGPEFLTYFQNEAQLDKSGLPSDRFFAERPEGSVSTLKIQRTQQEDSAVYLCASSLTGDTGELFFGEGSRLTVL.

The chain joins TRBV10-1 to TRBJ2-5, with D possibly matching TRBD1 (6 bases). V lost 10 bases and J lost 1, with 13 bases in between. CDR3 size: 13 residues. Per the germline V gene, CDR1 is WNHNN and CDR2 is SYGVQD (reference sequence). The CDR3 loop is CATRTGPQETQYF. The CDR3 bases are TGCGCCACCCGAACAGGGCCCCAAGAGACCCAGTACTTC.

The V call is TRBV2, the J call TRBJ2-1, with 9 bases identical to TRBD2. The CDR3 totals 15 residues. Trimming cost V 4 bases and J 10 bases; bases outside gene matches: 11. The germline gives CDR1 SNHLY, CDR2 FYNNEI. The DNA for the CDR3 is TGTGCCAGCAGTGGGGGAGCGGGAGGCCTTTGGGAGCAGTTCTTC. Its translation is CASSGGAGGLWEQFF.

This clone occurred a few times. V usage is TRBV19 and J usage is TRBJ1-6; D is unclear. Between the trimmed V and J ends, which lost 4 bases and 8 bases, there was a span of 12 bases. Germline-derived CDR1 and CDR2 are LNHDA and SQIVND (reference sequence). CDR3 length: 14 residues. CDR3 DNA: TGTGCCAGTAGTACCCAGGTTTACCATTCACCCCTCCACTTT. Residues: CASSTQVYHSPLHF.